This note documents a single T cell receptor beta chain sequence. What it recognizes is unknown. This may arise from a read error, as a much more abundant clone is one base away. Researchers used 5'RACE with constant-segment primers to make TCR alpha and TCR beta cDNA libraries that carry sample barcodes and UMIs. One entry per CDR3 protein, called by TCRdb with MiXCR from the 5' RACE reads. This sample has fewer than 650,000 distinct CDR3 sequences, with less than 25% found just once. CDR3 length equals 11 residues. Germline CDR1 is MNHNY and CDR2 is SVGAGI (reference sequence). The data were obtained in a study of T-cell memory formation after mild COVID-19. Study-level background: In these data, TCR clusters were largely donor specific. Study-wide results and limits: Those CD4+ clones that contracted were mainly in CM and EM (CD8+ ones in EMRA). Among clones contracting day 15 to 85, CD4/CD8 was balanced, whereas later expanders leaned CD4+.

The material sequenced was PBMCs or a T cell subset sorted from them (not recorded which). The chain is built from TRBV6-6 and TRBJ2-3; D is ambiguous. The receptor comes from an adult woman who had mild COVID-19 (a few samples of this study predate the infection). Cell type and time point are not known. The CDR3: CDSKFSDTQYF. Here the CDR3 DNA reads TGTGACAGCAAATTCTCAGATACGCAGTATTTT.